This T cell receptor beta chain was sequenced during a study of monozygotic twins with inflammatory bowel disease. General study results and limits: Patient-specific immunosuppressive treatments may have made repertoires more variable. With inverse Simpson as the measure, TCRbeta diversity was lower in IBD patients than in healthy co-twins.

The germline V gene has CDR1 MDHEN and CDR2 SYDVKM. The CDR3 is 16 residues long. Reprocessing the 5' RACE reads, TCRdb reports a single entry for every CDR3 protein and omits DNA. The sample data list approximately 300,000 distinct CDR3 sequences. Regarding this clonotype: The antigen remains undetermined.

Sequenced: blood. This chain joins TRBV28 and TRBJ2-7; TCRdb designates TRBD1, a call that cannot be tested without DNA. This receptor was taken from a human donor with ulcerative colitis or Crohn's disease, or a healthy co-twin of an affected twin (not recorded which). The chain's CDR3 is CASSRGDGAPSYEQYF.